Listed here are 9 T cell receptor beta chains from one sample, sequenced in a study of T cells in localized non-small cell lung cancer. Sequenced by immunoSEQ multiplex PCR; TCRdb stores in-frame clones only, minus some. The sample comprises 65,000 or so clones, roughly 79% of which are singletons, and less than 5.5% rests with the top ten. This specimen consisted of PBMCs, obtained before any cancer treatment. These receptors were obtained from a man aged 40 to 75 with stage II lung adenocarcinoma.

The chain has TRBV7-2 and TRBJ2-1; a possible D gene is TRBD2 (5 bases). There are 13 residues in the CDR3. Germline loops: CDR1 SGHTA, CDR2 FQGNSA. Trimming took off 3 bases at V and 6 bases at J, with 9 bases between the two ends. For the CDR3, the DNA is TGTGCCAGCAGCTTTGGTAGCGTCAATGAGCAGTTCTTC. Translating gives CASSFGSVNEQFF.

V is TRBV7-2 and J is TRBJ1-2, with a possible D match to TRBD1 (5 bases). The CDR3 runs 13 residues. Germline V gene sequence: CDR1 SGHTA, CDR2 FQGNSA. V was pared by 4 bases and J by 5 bases, with 11 bases between. The CDR3 DNA reads TGTGCCAGCAGCTCTCAGGGACTTTATGGCTACACCTTC. Translated, it gives CASSSQGLYGYTF.

This clone was counted only a few times. The genes are TRBV12-5 and TRBJ2-5; TRBD2 agrees at 8 bases. Trimming took 5 bases from V and 2 from J; bases not matched to a gene: 7. CDR3 length: 15 amino acids. CDR1 is LGHNT, CDR2 FRNRAP, per germline. The CDR3: CASGGAGGRQETQYF. The CDR3 DNA reads as TGTGCTAGTGGTGGGGCGGGAGGAAGGCAAGAGACCCAGTACTTC. The full variable domain, with the rest looked up from reference TRBV12-5 and TRBJ2-5, is DARVTQTPRHKVTEMGQEVTMRCQPILGHNTVFWYRQTMMQGLELLAYFRNRAPLDDSGMPKDRFSAEMPDATLATLKIQPSEPRDSAVYFCASGGAGGRQETQYFGPGTRLLVL.

This chain joins TRBV9 and TRBJ1-4, with no clear D. V was pared by 0 bases and J by 4 bases, with 10 bases between. The germline gives CDR1 SGDLS, CDR2 YYNGEE. The CDR3 contains 15 residues. CDR3 nucleotide sequence: TGTGCCAGCAGCGTAGCGACTGGTTATAATGAAAAACTGTTTTTT. Amino acid sequence: CASSVATGYNEKLFF. Combining the CDR3 with reference TRBV9 and TRBJ1-4 gives the whole variable domain DSGVTQTPKHLITATGQRVTLRCSPRSGDLSVYWYQQSLDQGLQFLIQYYNGEERAKGNILERFSAQQFPDLHSELNLSSLELGDSALYFCASSVATGYNEKLFFGSGTQLSVL.

The gene calls are TRBV5-1 and TRBJ2-1; 9 nucleotides align to TRBD2. The CDR3 spans 15 residues. Germline values: CDR1 SGHRS, CDR2 YFSETQ. V dropped 4 bases and J dropped 2; count of bases not matched to a gene: 4. The CDR3 protein is CASSKAGGTYNEQFF. The CDR3 DNA follows: TGCGCCAGCAGCAAAGCGGGAGGCACCTACAATGAGCAGTTCTTC.

Written as DNA, the CDR3 is TGTGCCAGCAGCGGACAGATACAAGGCCATGGCTACACCTTC. Translating it yields CASSGQIQGHGYTF. The chain is built from TRBV6-5 and TRBJ1-2, with D possibly TRBD1 on 6 matching bases. The germline V gene encodes CDR1 MNHEY and CDR2 SVGAGI. The CDR3 runs to 14 residues. V was pared by 6 bases and J by 6 bases, with 17 bases between.

The DNA for the CDR3 is TGCGCCAGCAGTGAAGGGGGCGGGGGGCCCTACACTGAAGCTTTCTTT. This codes for CASSEGGGGPYTEAFF. This chain links TRBV5-1 with TRBJ1-1; 7 bases are a match to TRBD1. Germline lookup yields CDR1 SGHRS and CDR2 YFSETQ. The trim removed 5 bases at V and 3 bases at J, leaving 13 bases unmatched. This CDR3 has 16 amino acids.

V is TRBV15 and J is TRBJ1-2; a possible D gene is TRBD1 (6 bases). This CDR3 has 12 residues. V was clipped by 5 bases and J by 6 bases, with 10 bases between them. Per the germline V gene, CDR1 is LNHNV and CDR2 is YYDKDF (reference sequence). Written as DNA, the CDR3 is TGTGCCACCAGCTCCCACAGGGATGGCTACACCTTC. Its translation: CATSSHRDGYTF.

The CDR3 nucleotides are TGCAGCGTTATTGTACAGGAGCACTATGGCTACACCTTC. Translated, it gives CSVIVQEHYGYTF. V and J are TRBV29-1 and TRBJ1-2; D may be TRBD1 (5 bases). Germline values: CDR1 SQVTM, CDR2 ANQGSEA. Trimming took 5 bases from V and 3 from J, leaving 13 bases between them. The CDR3 runs 13 residues.